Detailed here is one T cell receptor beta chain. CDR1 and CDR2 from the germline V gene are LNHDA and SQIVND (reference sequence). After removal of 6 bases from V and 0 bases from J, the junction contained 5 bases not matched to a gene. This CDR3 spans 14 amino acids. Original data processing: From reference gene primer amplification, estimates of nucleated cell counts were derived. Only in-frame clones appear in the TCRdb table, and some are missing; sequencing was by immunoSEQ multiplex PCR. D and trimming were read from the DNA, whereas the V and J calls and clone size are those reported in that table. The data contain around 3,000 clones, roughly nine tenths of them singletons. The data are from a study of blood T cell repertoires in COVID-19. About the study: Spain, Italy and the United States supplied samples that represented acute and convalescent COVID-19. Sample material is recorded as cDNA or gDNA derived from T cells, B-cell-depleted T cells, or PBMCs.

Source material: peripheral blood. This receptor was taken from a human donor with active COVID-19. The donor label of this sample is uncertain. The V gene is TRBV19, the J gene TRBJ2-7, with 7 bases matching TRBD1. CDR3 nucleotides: TGTGCCAGTAGCAAACAGGGGTCCTCCTACGAGCAGTACTTC. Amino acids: CASSKQGSSYEQYF. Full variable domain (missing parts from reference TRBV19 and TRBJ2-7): DGGITQSPKYLFRKEGQNVTLSCEQNLNHDAMYWYRQDPGQGLRLIYYSQIVNDFQKGDIAEGYSVSREKKESFPLTVTSAQKNPTAFYLCASSKQGSSYEQYFGPGTRLTVT.